This entry lists 17 T cell receptor beta chains sequenced from one sample in a study of OX40 agonist ivuxolimab in advanced cancers. Receptors were amplified or captured by the immunoSEQ multiplex PCR assay. What TCRdb holds here is the immuneACCESS table cut down to in-frame rearrangements. Part of the clones is not present; checked against another copy, under half of the missing clones reflect an unresolved V gene, and the others are unexplained. The table for this sample lists some 37,000 clones; approximately 82% of them were counted only once. The top ten hold roughly 1.8% of the sample. The sequencing here drew on CD4+ or CD8+ T cells sorted from blood, taken in a trial of the OX40 agonist ivuxolimab. The receptors stem from an adult with an advanced solid tumor such as melanoma, head and neck, liver or kidney cancer.

The chain recombines TRBV9 with TRBJ1-3, with a possible D match to TRBD1 (5 bases). V lost 3 bases and J lost 2, with 18 bases in between. This CDR3 contains 17 residues. Per germline, CDR1 SGDLS and CDR2 YYNGEE. The CDR3 sequence: CASSAPLLGRAGNTIYF. CDR3 nucleotide sequence: TGTGCCAGCAGCGCACCCCTGTTGGGCAGGGCTGGAAACACCATATATTTT.

In its sample, this clone is medium-sized. The chain couples TRBV6-1 to TRBJ1-2, with 8 bases identical to TRBD1. Germline CDR1 is MNHNS and CDR2 is SASEGT. The CDR3 covers 14 residues. V dropped 7 bases and J dropped 8; count of bases not matched to a gene: 12. CDR3 DNA sequence: TGTGCCAGCAACCCACAGGGGGGGAATCTGGGCTACACCTTC. It translates to CASNPQGGNLGYTF.

The chain carries TRBV14 and TRBJ2-2, with 11 nucleotides matching TRBD2. V lost 4 bases and J lost 0; bases outside the gene matches: 10. The CDR3 length is 19 residues. Germline lookup yields CDR1 SGHDN and CDR2 FVKESK. The CDR3 DNA sequence: TGTGCCAGCAGCCTATACCCGGGACTAGCGGTAACGAACACCGGGGAGCTGTTTTTT. Translating gives CASSLYPGLAVTNTGELFF.

The chain carries TRBV2 and TRBJ2-7, with D hard to call. Germline assignment: CDR1 SNHLY and CDR2 FYNNEI. Trimming took off 7 bases at V and 4 bases at J, with 8 bases between the two ends. The CDR3 spans 11 residues. The CDR3 bases are TGTGCCAGCATAAGAAGTTACGAGCAGTACTTC. This codes for CASIRSYEQYF.

The table lists this clone with a count of one. This chain connects TRBV9 to TRBJ2-6, with 9 nucleotides matching TRBD1. Germline V gene data show CDR1 as SGDLS and CDR2 as YYNGEE. This CDR3 comprises 18 residues. V lost 2 bases, J lost 0 bases, and 6 bases stayed unmatched. CDR3 in DNA: TGTGCCAGCAGCGTCACGACAGGGGGAATCTCTGGGGCCAACGTCCTGACTTTC. Translated: CASSVTTGGISGANVLTF.

The V call is TRBV4-3, the J call TRBJ2-3; 10 nucleotides agree with TRBD2. The CDR3 length is 16 residues. Germline V gene lookup returns CDR1 LGHNA and CDR2 YSLEER. The V segment lost 4 bases and the J segment 5 bases; nucleotides outside the gene matches: 9. The CDR3 protein is CASSLTRTSGGDTQYF. The CDR3 DNA follows: TGCGCCAGCAGCCTCACCCGGACTAGCGGCGGAGATACGCAGTATTTT.

V usage is TRBV6-5 and J usage is TRBJ1-1; 11 nucleotides match TRBD1. Germline V gene lookup returns CDR1 MNHEY and CDR2 SVGAGI. The ends lost 6 bases at V and 8 bases at J; junction bases unmatched: 8. The length of the CDR3 is 14 residues. CDR3 DNA: TGTGCCAGCAGGAAGGGACAGGGGGTTGGAGAAGCTTTCTTT. This translates into CASRKGQGVGEAFF.

The V and J genes are TRBV7-6 and TRBJ2-7; TRBD1 is a possible D gene (6 bases). CDR1 and CDR2 (germline): SGHVS, FNYEAQ. Deletions cut 5 bases from V and 5 bases from J, with 13 bases between. The CDR3 totals 13 residues. CDR3 sequence reads: CASSAIRGNEQYF. In DNA, the CDR3 is TGTGCCAGCAGCGCCATAAGGGGGAACGAGCAGTACTTC.

This rearrangement joins TRBV7-2 to TRBJ2-7, with D unresolved. CDR1 and CDR2 from the germline V gene are SGHTA and FQGNSA. V dropped 2 bases and J dropped 0 bases, with 2 bases sitting between them. This CDR3 has 12 amino acids. The CDR3 nucleotides are TGTGCCAGCAGCTTAAGCTCCTACGAGCAGTACTTC. Its protein product is CASSLSSYEQYF.

The V and J genes are TRBV6-1 and TRBJ2-2, with 7 bases that match TRBD2. The trim removed 7 bases at V and 1 base at J, leaving 6 bases unmatched. Germline V gene data show CDR1 as MNHNS and CDR2 as SASEGT. This CDR3 has 15 residues. The CDR3 DNA sequence: TGTGCCAGCACGTCGGGCGGGGGGAACACCGGGGAGCTGTTTTTT. Its protein product is CASTSGGGNTGELFF.

The chain combines TRBV29-1 with TRBJ1-1, with 7 bases fitting TRBD1. With V trimmed by 5 bases and J by 1 base, 7 bases remained unmatched. CDR3 length: 14 amino acids. Germline lookup yields CDR1 SQVTM and CDR2 ANQGSEA. The CDR3 reads CSVSTGVGNTEAFF. CDR3 DNA: TGCAGCGTTTCAACAGGGGTCGGGAACACTGAAGCTTTCTTT.

The rearrangement uses TRBV9 and TRBJ1-5; TRBD1 is a possible D gene (6 bases). The germline CDR1 and CDR2 sequences are SGDLS and YYNGEE. CDR3 size: 14 residues. The V gene lost 0 bases and the J gene lost 5 bases, with 9 bases spanning the gap. The CDR3 spells CASSVGDRYQPQHF. The CDR3 bases are TGTGCCAGCAGCGTAGGAGACAGGTATCAGCCCCAGCATTTT.

The chain has TRBV7-9 and TRBJ1-2, with a possible D match to TRBD1 (5 bases). This CDR3 is built from 14 residues. V lost 5 bases, J lost 6 bases, and 16 bases lay in between. Germline CDR1 is SEHNR and CDR2 is FQNEAQ (reference sequence). The CDR3 sequence: CASSRRAGGDGYTF. The CDR3, as DNA: TGTGCCAGCAGCAGAAGGGCCGGGGGAGATGGCTACACCTTC.

The CDR3 reads CASRPGVPFEGYTF. In DNA, the CDR3 is TGTGCCAGCCGTCCGGGGGTTCCCTTTGAGGGCTACACCTTC. V and J are TRBV2 and TRBJ1-2, with D possibly matching TRBD1 (5 bases). Trimming shortened V by 8 bases and J by 8 bases, and 21 bases separated the two germline ends. Germline V CDR1 and CDR2: SNHLY, FYNNEI. This CDR3 has 14 amino acids.

The rearrangement links TRBV11-3 to TRBJ2-1, with unresolved D. Germline assignment: CDR1 SGHNT and CDR2 YENEEA. The CDR3 has 14 amino acids. Between the trimmed V and J ends, which lost 1 base and 2 bases, there was a span of 6 bases. CDR3 sequence reads: CASSLGATYNEQFF. The CDR3, as DNA: TGTGCCAGCAGCTTAGGTGCGACCTACAATGAGCAGTTCTTC.

V and J are TRBV11-1 and TRBJ2-3; TRBD2 matches 10 bases. This CDR3 spans 16 amino acids. CDR1 is SGHAT, CDR2 FQDESV, per germline (reference sequence). Losses at the gene ends were 3 bases for V and 3 bases for J; bases not matched to a gene: 6. The CDR3 protein is CASSFQGLAMTDTQYF. The CDR3 DNA reads TGTGCCAGCAGCTTCCAGGGACTAGCGATGACAGATACGCAGTATTTT. The full variable domain, with the rest looked up from reference TRBV11-1 and TRBJ2-3, is EAEVAQSPRYKITEKSQAVAFWCDPISGHATLYWYRQILGQGPELLVQFQDESVVDDSQLPKDRFSAERLKGVDSTLKIQPAELGDSAMYLCASSFQGLAMTDTQYFGPGTRLTVL.

This chain connects TRBV19 to TRBJ1-5; D not certain. Trimming removed 0 bases from V and 7 bases from J, with 13 bases in between. This CDR3 is 15 amino acids long. Germline CDR1 is LNHDA and CDR2 is SQIVND (reference sequence). This CDR3 reads CASSIEAGNGQPQHF. CDR3 bases: TGTGCCAGTAGTATAGAGGCTGGGAATGGCCAGCCCCAGCATTTT.